This entry concerns a single T cell receptor beta chain. This entry is derived from a study of blood T cell repertoires in COVID-19. Across the whole study: The samples span acute and convalescent COVID-19 from the United States, Italy and Spain. Nucleic acid was either cDNA or gDNA, and it came from T cells, B-cell-depleted T cells, or PBMCs.

The CDR3 is made up of 13 amino acids. Germline CDR1 and CDR2: KGHDR and SFDVKD. With 9 bases removed from V and 5 bases from J, the gap between germline ends came to 15 bases. Original methodology: Counts of nucleated cells, estimated from reference gene primer amplification, were obtained. Sequencing was performed with immunoSEQ multiplex PCR; in TCRdb, only in-frame clones are kept and a portion is missing. Clone size and V and J calls were adopted from that table, with D and trimming inferred from the DNA. Among 88,000 or so clones listed, about 92% were seen once. The gene calls are TRBV24-1 and TRBJ1-1; maybe TRBD1 (5 bases). The sequence derives from a man aged 50-60 years with acute or convalescent COVID-19. The sequenced sample was peripheral blood. Here the CDR3 DNA reads TGTGCCACCCGGGAGGGGATAGGGACTGAAGCTTTCTTT. Translating it yields CATREGIGTEAFF.